The rows below give T cell receptor beta chains drawn from one sample of a study of blood T cell repertoires in COVID-19. Using immunoSEQ multiplex PCR, the repertoire was profiled, and TCRdb retains in-frame clones only, with some absent. The sample includes about 28,000 clones, around 82% of them seen just once. Specimen: peripheral blood. The receptors derive from a man between 65 and 85 years old with active COVID-19. The CDR3 runs from the conserved cysteine through the conserved F or W. A D gene is named only where the DNA matches it firmly. Size is omitted from some rows. Given values are once, few, many or a class for expanded clones.

-,-,TRBV6-6,TRBJ2-1,TGTGCCAGCAGTCACGGTAGTTCCTACAATGAGCAGTTCTTC,CASSHGSSYNEQFF
once,-,TRBV5-1,TRBJ1-5,TGCGCCAGCAGCTTGGATTCGGGGAGCAATCAGCCCCAGCATTTT,CASSLDSGSNQPQHF
few,-,TRBV4-1,TRBJ2-3,TGCGCCAGCAGCCAAGAGGGACAAGACACAGATACGCAGTATTTT,CASSQEGQDTDTQYF
-,-,TRBV9,TRBJ2-2,TGTGCCAGCAGCGTAGTGGCAGTCGGGGAGCTGTTTTTT,CASSVVAVGELFF
-,TRBD1,TRBV6-2/TRBV6-3,TRBJ1-1,TGTGCCAGCAGTTACCTCATCGGACAGGGGACTATGAACACTGAAGCTTTCTTT,CASSYLIGQGTMNTEAFF
-,-,TRBV3-1/TRBV3-2,TRBJ2-1,TGTGCCAGCAGCCAGGAGTTTCTTGAGCAGTTCTTC,CASSQEFLEQFF
-,TRBD2,TRBV5-4,TRBJ2-7,TGTGCCAGCAGGGCGGGACTAGGGTCCTACGAGCAGTACTTC,CASRAGLGSYEQYF
-,TRBD2,TRBV27,TRBJ2-5,TGTGCCAGCTCACCGGGACTAGGTGGGGAGACCCAGTACTTC,CASSPGLGGETQYF
once,TRBD1,TRBV29-1,TRBJ2-6,TGCAGCGCCGCGGGGCGTACAGGGGGCTCTGGGGCCAACGTCCTGACTTTC,CSAAGRTGGSGANVLTF
-,-,TRBV10-3,TRBJ2-3,TGTGCCATCAGTGTAGTGGATACGCAGTATTTT,CAISVVDTQYF
-,-,TRBV5-5,TRBJ2-3,TGTGCCAGCAGCTTTGAGGGGGGGACAGATACGCAGTATTTT,CASSFEGGTDTQYF
few,-,TRBV7-2,TRBJ2-6,TGTGCCAGCAGCCCCCAGTACCCTGGGGCCAACGTCCTGACTTTC,CASSPQYPGANVLTF
-,TRBD1,TRBV9,TRBJ1-2,TGTGCCAGCAGCGTAGAATCAGGGGGAAGTTATGGCTACACCTTC,CASSVESGGSYGYTF
-,TRBD1,TRBV6-6,TRBJ1-5,TGTGCCAGCAGGCCCGGACAGGGAGTGGATCAGCCCCAGCATTTT,CASRPGQGVDQPQHF
-,-,TRBV12-3/TRBV12-4,TRBJ2-2,TGTGCCAGCTCCCCGCGGGGCGGCGGGGAGCTGTTTTTT,CASSPRGGGELFF
-,-,TRBV2,TRBJ1-6,TGTGCCAGCTCCGGGTCTACAGGGTCCTATAATTCACCCCTCCACTTT,CASSGSTGSYNSPLHF
-,TRBD1,TRBV7-6,TRBJ2-1,TGTGCCAGCAGCGTACCACAGGGGGACAAGGAGCAGTTCTTC,CASSVPQGDKEQFF
-,-,TRBV28,TRBJ1-6,TGTGCCAGCAGTTTCTTCGGTTCGCAGGGTAATTCACCCCTCCACTTT,CASSFFGSQGNSPLHF
-,-,TRBV30,TRBJ2-1,TGTGCCTGGAGCTCCCGTCGGGGTTACAATGAGCAGTTCTTC,CAWSSRRGYNEQFF
-,-,TRBV2,TRBJ1-6,TGTGCCAGCAGGTCCACAGGTAGCTATAATTCACCCCTCCACTTT,CASRSTGSYNSPLHF
-,-,TRBV12-1,TRBJ1-6,TGTGCCAGCAGCTTTGCGCGACTTTTAATTCAACCCCTCCACTTT,CASSFARLLIQPLHF
-,TRBD1,TRBV6-5,TRBJ2-5,TGTGCCAGCAGTCCGCGGACAGGGGGCGGGGAGACCCAGTACTTC,CASSPRTGGGETQYF
-,TRBD1,TRBV24-1,TRBJ2-7,TGTGCCACCAGTGAAACCGACAGGGTAAACTACGAGCAGTACTTC,CATSETDRVNYEQYF
-,TRBD1,TRBV24-1,TRBJ1-2,TGTGCCACCAGTGCCCCGGGGGACAGGGATGGCTACACCTTC,CATSAPGDRDGYTF
few,-,TRBV30,TRBJ2-2,TGTGCCTGGGTCATGGCAGGGAGGTTTACCGGGGAGCTGTTTTTT,CAWVMAGRFTGELFF
-,-,TRBV6-1,TRBJ2-7,TGTGCCAGCAGTGAATCCCTAACGCGGGCCTACGAGCAGTACTTC,CASSESLTRAYEQYF
-,TRBD2,TRBV11-2,TRBJ2-3,TGTGCCAGCAGCCCGGGACTAAGCACAGATACGCAGTATTTT,CASSPGLSTDTQYF
-,TRBD1,TRBV5-1,TRBJ2-3,TGCGCCAGCAGCCCGACAGGGTGGGCTAGCACAGATACGCAGTATTTT,CASSPTGWASTDTQYF
many,-,TRBV7-6,TRBJ2-5,TGTGCCAGCAGCTTAAGGGGCCCCCCCCAAGAGACCCAGTACTTC,CASSLRGPPQETQYF
-,-,TRBV2,TRBJ2-2,TGTGCCAGCAAATCGGCACAGCAACCCGGGGAGCTGTTTTTT,CASKSAQQPGELFF
-,-,TRBV20-1,TRBJ1-1,TGCAGTGCTAGTTTCAGGAGGGACACTGAAGCTTTCTTT,CSASFRRDTEAFF
-,TRBD2,TRBV29-1,TRBJ2-3,TGCAGCGTGGTTAGCGGGGGCACAGATACGCAGTATTTT,CSVVSGGTDTQYF
-,TRBD2,TRBV28,TRBJ2-7,TGTGCCAGCACCATTGGGGGGGGTGCCTACGAGCAGTACTTC,CASTIGGGAYEQYF
-,TRBD2,TRBV9,TRBJ2-5,TGTGCCAGCAGCTTCACGGGGCGGGGGGATTCGGAGACCCAGTACTTC,CASSFTGRGDSETQYF
-,TRBD1,TRBV2,TRBJ1-6,TGTGCCAGCAGCCCCACGGGACAGGGGGCTTCACCCCTCCACTTT,CASSPTGQGASPLHF